Listed below are T cell receptor beta chains from one sample, sequenced in a study of regulatory T cells in long-lasting Graves disease. TCRdb redid the calling of the multiplex PCR reads with MiXCR, one entry per CDR3 protein. Of hundreds of thousands of distinct CDR3 sequences listed, about 16% are singletons. Sequences were derived from peripheral blood mononuclear cells (PBMCs), sampled at new diagnosis, from a patient treated with antithyroid drugs. The receptor source for this set is a female donor with Graves disease. Each CDR3 is given with its conserved first and last residue. D genes are given only for firm matches. Size values are once, few and many counts, or a class for expanded clones, and some rows have none.

size: many; D: -; V: TRBV6-1; J: TRBJ2-2; DNA: TGTGCCAGCACAACGAACACCGGGGAGCTGTTTTTT; CDR3: CASTTNTGELFF
size: many; D: TRBD2; V: TRBV7-3; J: TRBJ2-1; DNA: TGTGCCAGCAGCCGGACTAGCGGGATAGGTGAGCAGTTCTTC; CDR3: CASSRTSGIGEQFF
size: -; D: -; V: TRBV30; J: TRBJ1-2; DNA: TGTGCCTGCCCACCGGGACCCAGCTATGGCTACACCTTC; CDR3: CACPPGPSYGYTF
size: few; D: TRBD2; V: TRBV29-1; J: TRBJ2-3; DNA: TGCAGCGTTGCGGGGGGTAAATACCGAACTAGCACAGATACGCAGTATTTT; CDR3: CSVAGGKYRTSTDTQYF
size: many; D: -; V: TRBV7-9; J: TRBJ2-1; DNA: TGTGCCAGCAGCTTAGCGGTCTCCTACAATGAGCAGTTCTTC; CDR3: CASSLAVSYNEQFF
size: many; D: -; V: TRBV3-1; J: TRBJ1-1; DNA: TGTGCCAGCAGCCCCTTGGGGGGACTAAACACTGAAGCTTTCTTT; CDR3: CASSPLGGLNTEAFF
size: many; D: TRBD1; V: TRBV11-2; J: TRBJ1-1; DNA: TGTGCCAGCAGCTTACTACAGGGGGCGAACACTGAAGCTTTCTTT; CDR3: CASSLLQGANTEAFF
size: -; D: -; V: TRBV6-2/TRBV6-3; J: TRBJ2-5; DNA: TGTGCCAGCAGTGAAGGGGGTTCCCCCGAAACCCAGTACTTC; CDR3: CASSEGGSPETQYF
size: many; D: TRBD1; V: TRBV29-1; J: TRBJ2-5; DNA: TGCAGCGTTGAGACCGGACAGGTTCGGGAGACCCAGTACTTC; CDR3: CSVETGQVRETQYF
size: -; D: TRBD2; V: TRBV3-1; J: TRBJ2-1; DNA: TGTGCCAGCAGCCAATCGACTAGCGGGAGGGGAAGCTCCTACAATGAGCAGTTCTTC; CDR3: CASSQSTSGRGSSYNEQFF
size: -; D: TRBD1; V: TRBV5-1; J: TRBJ2-3; DNA: TGCGCCAGCAGCTTATTGACAGGGGGAAGCACAGATACGCAGTATTTT; CDR3: CASSLLTGGSTDTQYF
size: many; D: -; V: TRBV3-1; J: TRBJ2-3; DNA: TGTGCCAGCAGCCAAGACAGTTTAATGACAGATACGCAGTATTTT; CDR3: CASSQDSLMTDTQYF
size: few; D: TRBD2; V: TRBV20-1; J: TRBJ2-3; DNA: TGCAGTGCTCTAAGACTAGCGGCAGGGGATACGCAGTATTTT; CDR3: CSALRLAAGDTQYF
size: many; D: -; V: TRBV3-1; J: TRBJ1-4; DNA: TGTGCCAGCAGCCAATTCCGTGAAAAACTGTTTTTT; CDR3: CASSQFREKLFF
size: many; D: -; V: TRBV12-3/TRBV12-4; J: TRBJ2-7; DNA: TGTGCCAGCAGTACCCGGACGAGCTACGAGCAGTACTTC; CDR3: CASSTRTSYEQYF
size: few; D: TRBD1; V: TRBV2; J: TRBJ1-6; DNA: TGTGCCAGCAGTGAAGAGACAGGGGCCCAAAATTCACCCCTCCACTTT; CDR3: CASSEETGAQNSPLHF
size: -; D: TRBD2; V: TRBV28; J: TRBJ2-5; DNA: TGTGCCAGCAGTCTAGCGGGATTGGAAGAGACCCAGTACTTC; CDR3: CASSLAGLEETQYF
size: -; D: -; V: TRBV12-3/TRBV12-4; J: TRBJ2-2; DNA: TGTGCCAGCAGTTTAGCAGCAGGGGTAACCGGGGGGCTGTTTTTT; CDR3: CASSLAAGVTGGLFF
size: few; D: -; V: TRBV11-2; J: TRBJ1-3; DNA: TGTGCCAGCAGCTTAGGACCGAAGCCCACCCCAAACACCATATATTTT; CDR3: CASSLGPKPTPNTIYF
size: many; D: -; V: TRBV5-1; J: TRBJ2-4; DNA: TGCGCCAGCAGCTCAGACCGAGCCAAAAACATTCAGTACTTC; CDR3: CASSSDRAKNIQYF
size: many; D: -; V: TRBV9; J: TRBJ1-3; DNA: TGTGCCAGCAGCGTAGCGGATGCCAGGGCGTCTGGAAACACCATATATTTT; CDR3: CASSVADARASGNTIYF
size: many; D: -; V: TRBV27; J: TRBJ1-1; DNA: TGTGCCAGCAGTATAACAGGTCCGCTCATGGGGATGAACACTGAAGCTTTCTTT; CDR3: CASSITGPLMGMNTEAFF
size: many; D: TRBD1; V: TRBV28; J: TRBJ1-4; DNA: TGTGCCAGCAGGTCGACAGGGGGCGCGGATGAAAAACTGTTTTTT; CDR3: CASRSTGGADEKLFF
size: few; D: TRBD1; V: TRBV6-1; J: TRBJ2-5; DNA: TGTGCCAGCAGGGGGACCGGGACAGGGGGGCAAGAGACCCAGTACTTC; CDR3: CASRGTGTGGQETQYF
size: -; D: -; V: TRBV24-1; J: TRBJ2-2; DNA: TGTGCCACCAGTGGCAGACCGACGAACACCGGGGAGCTGTTTTTT; CDR3: CATSGRPTNTGELFF
size: few; D: -; V: TRBV19; J: TRBJ1-5; DNA: TGTGCCAGTAGCCCAGAAGGAGGTCATCAGCCCCAGCATTTT; CDR3: CASSPEGGHQPQHF
size: many; D: -; V: TRBV20-1; J: TRBJ1-2; DNA: TGCAGTGCCCGGGATTTCGACAGGATCGTTTATGGCTACACCTTC; CDR3: CSARDFDRIVYGYTF
size: many; D: TRBD1; V: TRBV7-2; J: TRBJ2-7; DNA: TGTGCCAGCAGCCAGGGGGCCGGAACCTACTACGAGCAGTACTTC; CDR3: CASSQGAGTYYEQYF
size: many; D: -; V: TRBV7-9; J: TRBJ2-7; DNA: TGTGCCAGCAGCCCACCTTCAAGAGCGCAGAGCTCCTACGAGCAGTACTTC; CDR3: CASSPPSRAQSSYEQYF
size: -; D: -; V: TRBV5-4; J: TRBJ1-1; DNA: TGTGCCAGCAGCTCAAACGCGGGGACGGGACACGCAGCTTTCTTT; CDR3: CASSSNAGTGHAAFF
size: -; D: TRBD1; V: TRBV20-1; J: TRBJ1-4; DNA: TGCAGTGCTAGAGATAGGAGAGGGCGGGACAGGGGTGAAAAACTGTTTTTT; CDR3: CSARDRRGRDRGEKLFF
size: -; D: TRBD1; V: TRBV6-1; J: TRBJ1-4; DNA: TGTGCCAGCACCTTGATAGGGGACAGGGGTGACAAACTGTTTTTT; CDR3: CASTLIGDRGDKLFF
size: few; D: -; V: TRBV27; J: TRBJ2-1; DNA: TGTGCCAGCAGTTTATCGGGGACCCTCAGAGCGGATGAGCAGTTCTTC; CDR3: CASSLSGTLRADEQFF
size: many; D: -; V: TRBV2; J: TRBJ1-1; DNA: TGTGCCAGCATCCTCCTAGGGGACACTGAAGCTTTCTTT; CDR3: CASILLGDTEAFF
size: few; D: -; V: TRBV12-3/TRBV12-4; J: TRBJ1-2; DNA: TGTGCCAGCAGTTTGTTAGCAGGGTATGGCTACACCTTC; CDR3: CASSLLAGYGYTF
size: many; D: TRBD2; V: TRBV7-9; J: TRBJ2-2; DNA: TGTGCCAGCAGCTTGACTAGCGGGAGGCACACCGGGGAGCTGTTTTTT; CDR3: CASSLTSGRHTGELFF
size: -; D: -; V: TRBV18; J: TRBJ1-3; DNA: TGTGCCAGCTCACCAGGGCCCTACTCTGGAAACACCATATATTTT; CDR3: CASSPGPYSGNTIYF